Below, 32 T cell receptor beta chains from the same sample are listed, as sequenced in a study of blood T cell repertoires in COVID-19. TCRdb keeps only in-frame clones here, not all; method: immunoSEQ multiplex PCR. The sample has approximately 57,000 clones, over 65% seen once; the top ten hold 4.7%. Sequencing was performed on peripheral blood. The receptors here all came from a man aged 35 to 55 with active COVID-19.

The chain employs TRBV9 and TRBJ2-1; TRBD1 is a possible D gene (6 bases). Germline V gene sequence: CDR1 SGDLS, CDR2 YYNGEE. The CDR3 is 16 residues long. V dropped 4 bases and J dropped 4 bases, with 18 bases sitting between them. The CDR3 spells CASSRRGDTSYNEQFF. The CDR3 DNA is TGTGCCAGCAGCCGTAGAGGGGACACCTCATACAATGAGCAGTTCTTC.

V and J are TRBV5-1 and TRBJ2-7; 9 bases line up with TRBD1. Per germline, CDR1 SGHRS and CDR2 YFSETQ. V gave up 2 bases and J gave up 5 bases; unmatched junction bases: 8. The CDR3 has 15 amino acids. The CDR3 protein is CASSFRWDRVDEQYF. The CDR3 DNA sequence: TGCGCCAGCAGCTTCAGATGGGACAGGGTGGACGAGCAGTACTTC.

V and J are TRBV29-1 and TRBJ1-2, with D maybe TRBD1 (5 bases). Germline V CDR1 and CDR2: SQVTM, ANQGSEA. Trimming shortened V by 3 bases and J by 8 bases, and 10 bases separated the two germline ends. The length of the CDR3 is 11 residues. The CDR3 here is CSVDGQGGYTF. The CDR3 DNA follows: TGCAGCGTTGATGGTCAGGGCGGCTACACCTTC.

V gene TRBV29-1 combines with J gene TRBJ2-3; 9 bases are a match to TRBD1. CDR1 is SQVTM, CDR2 ANQGSEA, per germline. There are 11 residues in the CDR3. In nucleotides, the CDR3 is TGCACCACTCTGAGGGGACAGGGGCAGTATTTT. The encoded protein is CTTLRGQGQYF.

This CDR3 reads CSASRFSTEAFF. CDR3 sequence (DNA): TGCAGTGCCAGTAGATTCAGCACTGAAGCTTTCTTT. The chain employs TRBV20-1 and TRBJ1-1; D unresolved. Germline loops: CDR1 DFQATT, CDR2 SNEGSKA (reference sequence). There are 12 residues in the CDR3. V was clipped by 6 bases and J by 4 bases, with 12 bases between them.

This chain connects TRBV19 to TRBJ2-1; no definite D call. Germline V gene sequence: CDR1 LNHDA, CDR2 SQIVND (reference sequence). This CDR3 has 15 residues. The V and J ends lost 4 bases and 0 bases respectively, with 10 bases between them. CDR3 sequence: CASSKTASSYNEQFF. The CDR3 DNA is TGTGCCAGTAGTAAGACTGCCAGCTCCTACAATGAGCAGTTCTTC. The full variable domain, in which reference TRBV19 and TRBJ2-1 provide the parts outside the CDR3, is DGGITQSPKYLFRKEGQNVTLSCEQNLNHDAMYWYRQDPGQGLRLIYYSQIVNDFQKGDIAEGYSVSREKKESFPLTVTSAQKNPTAFYLCASSKTASSYNEQFFGPGTRLTVL.

The J gene is TRBJ1-5, the V gene TRBV6-2 or TRBV6-3, with 7 bases lining up with TRBD1. Trimming removed 5 bases from V and 0 bases from J; junction bases left unmatched: 22. The CDR3 contains 21 residues. Germline V gene data show CDR1 as MNHEY and CDR2 as SVGEGT. The CDR3 bases are TGTGCCAGCAGTGCCTTAAGTATCTTTCAGGTCGAGGGGGCTAGCAATCAGCCCCAGCATTTT. It is translated as CASSALSIFQVEGASNQPQHF.

This clone was seen a few times. The V and J genes are TRBV18 and TRBJ2-7; tentatively, D is TRBD1 (6 bases). The CDR3 consists of 13 residues. Germline CDR1 is KGHSH and CDR2 is LQKENI. V was cut by 5 bases and J by 6 bases, with 14 bases left in between. This chain's CDR3 is CASSASGDLEQYF. The DNA for the CDR3 is TGTGCCAGCTCAGCTTCAGGGGACCTCGAGCAGTACTTC.

V and J are TRBV19 and TRBJ2-5, with 12 positions matching TRBD2. The CDR3 runs to 16 residues. The germline CDR1 and CDR2 sequences are LNHDA and SQIVND (reference sequence). The ends lost 7 bases at V and 5 bases at J; junction bases unmatched: 11. The CDR3 DNA is TGTGCCAGTATCCAGACTAGCGGGAGCCCTGGGGAGACCCAGTACTTC. Protein: CASIQTSGSPGETQYF.

This chain joins TRBV28 and TRBJ1-1, with D uncertain. V lost 5 bases and J lost 0, with 13 bases in between. Germline values: CDR1 MDHEN, CDR2 SYDVKM. This CDR3 spans 15 amino acids. DNA for the CDR3: TGTGCCAGCAGTGATCGGAGGGTCATGAACACTGAAGCTTTCTTT. Residues: CASSDRRVMNTEAFF.

This clone was counted a single time. The CDR3 DNA sequence: TGTGCCTGGAGTGGCCGGACAGGGAGTGAAAAACTGTTTTTT. This encodes CAWSGRTGSEKLFF. This chain links TRBV30 with TRBJ1-4; TRBD1 aligns across 8 bases. In germline, CDR1 is GTSNPN, CDR2 SVGIG (reference sequence). The ends lost 1 base at V and 7 bases at J; junction bases unmatched: 5. This CDR3 region has 14 residues.

This rearrangement joins TRBV28 to TRBJ2-5, with TRBD1 matching 7 bases. Trimming removed 5 bases from V and 2 bases from J; junction bases left unmatched: 5. The CDR3 sequence is 14 residues long. CDR1 MDHEN and CDR2 SYDVKM come from the germline V gene. The CDR3 region is CASSLLRGQETQYF. The CDR3 nucleotides are TGTGCCAGCAGTCTACTCAGGGGGCAAGAGACCCAGTACTTC.

The gene calls are TRBV28 and TRBJ1-6, with D hard to call. The CDR3 is 13 residues long. Germline lookup yields CDR1 MDHEN and CDR2 SYDVKM. V was shortened by 11 bases and J by 7 bases, with 15 bases between the two germline ends. DNA of the CDR3: TGTGCCGAGTCAAGGGCGGGGAATTCACCCCTCCACTTT. Amino acid sequence: CAESRAGNSPLHF.

The J gene is TRBJ2-3, the V gene TRBV6-5, with 10 bases fitting TRBD1. Trimming at V came to 4 bases and at J to 2 bases, leaving 6 bases not matched to a gene. CDR1 is MNHEY, CDR2 SVGAGI, per germline. The CDR3 runs 16 residues. For the CDR3, the DNA is TGTGCCAGCAGTTTTTGGACAGGGGGGGACACAGATACGCAGTATTTT. Translation gives CASSFWTGGDTDTQYF.

This chain connects TRBV7-3 to TRBJ1-1; 10 nucleotides agree with TRBD1. The germline CDR1 and CDR2 sequences are SGHTA and FQGTGA. The CDR3 extends over 12 amino acids. The V segment lost 5 bases and the J segment 11 bases; nucleotides outside the gene matches: 5. The CDR3 protein is CASSRGQGEAFF. The CDR3 region has the DNA TGTGCCAGCAGCCGCGGACAGGGGGAGGCTTTCTTT.

Comment on this clone: Other DNA sequences of this sample code for an identical CDR3. This chain joins TRBV27 and TRBJ1-5; D perhaps matches TRBD1 (6 bases). The CDR3 runs 14 residues. V was pared by 0 bases and J by 7 bases, with 10 bases between. Germline CDR1 is MNHEY and CDR2 is SMNVEV (reference sequence). The CDR3 DNA sequence: TGTGCCAGCAGTTTATCGGCAGGGGTGCAGCCCCAGCATTTT. It encodes CASSLSAGVQPQHF.

This clone has a handful of counts. The chain is built from TRBV4-1 and TRBJ1-2, with D possibly matching TRBD1 (5 bases). Per germline, CDR1 MGHRA and CDR2 YSYEKL. The V and J ends lost 0 bases and 9 bases respectively, with 11 bases between them. This CDR3 comprises 13 residues. The CDR3 DNA is TGCGCCAGCAGCCAAGATCTGCGGGGGAGCTACACCTTC. This encodes CASSQDLRGSYTF.

This clone appeared a few times. The chain carries TRBV5-1 and TRBJ1-4, with 7 bases identical to TRBD1. Germline V gene lookup returns CDR1 SGHRS and CDR2 YFSETQ. The CDR3 contains 16 residues. J lost 1 base, V lost 2 bases, and 5 bases had no gene match. The CDR3 sequence is CASSLGGSLTNEKLFF. The CDR3 DNA is TGCGCCAGCAGCTTAGGGGGCTCGTTAACTAATGAAAAACTGTTTTTT. Supplemented by reference TRBV5-1 and TRBJ1-4, the full variable domain reads KAGVTQTPRYLIKTRGQQVTLSCSPISGHRSVSWYQQTPGQGLQFLFEYFSETQRNKGNFPGRFSGRQFSNSRSEMNVSTLELGDSALYLCASSLGGSLTNEKLFFGSGTQLSVL.

The chain combines TRBV27 with TRBJ2-2; D is perhaps TRBD1 (6 bases). The length of the CDR3 is 15 residues. Trimming left V 5 bases short and J 1 base short, with 11 bases between. The V gene's germline CDR1 is MNHEY and CDR2 SMNVEV (reference sequence). The CDR3 bases are TGTGCCAGCAGTAAAGACAGGCAGAACACCGGGGAGCTGTTTTTT. Its translation is CASSKDRQNTGELFF.

V usage is TRBV15 and J usage is TRBJ2-5, with D unclear. The CDR3 length is 12 residues. Germline V CDR1 and CDR2: LNHNV, YYDKDF (reference sequence). Trimming pared 3 bases from V and 5 bases from J, leaving 7 bases between. DNA of the CDR3: TGTGCCACCAGCAGTGAGATGGAGACCCAGTACTTC. Amino acid sequence: CATSSEMETQYF.

The chain joins TRBV7-9 to TRBJ2-7; D not resolved. Trimming removed 2 bases at V and 3 bases at J, with 11 bases between. The CDR3 is made up of 14 amino acids. Germline CDR1 is SEHNR and CDR2 is FQNEAQ (reference sequence). The CDR3 DNA reads as TGTGCCAGCAGCTTACCCCGCTCAGGCTACGAGCAGTACTTC. Translated, it gives CASSLPRSGYEQYF. Full variable domain (outside the CDR3, taken from reference TRBV7-9 and TRBJ2-7): DTGVSQNPRHKITKRGQNVTFRCDPISEHNRLYWYRQTLGQGPEFLTYFQNEAQLEKSRLLSDRFSAERPKGSFSTLEIQRTEQGDSAMYLCASSLPRSGYEQYFGPGTRLTVT.

The chain carries TRBV11-2 and TRBJ2-7, with 7 bases identical to TRBD1. Germline trimming cut 6 bases from V and 4 bases from J; bases unmatched to any gene: 9. This CDR3 is 14 amino acids long. Germline lookup yields CDR1 SGHAT and CDR2 FQNNGV. The CDR3 DNA reads TGTGCCAGCAGAACCCGGGACAGATTATACGAGCAGTACTTC. Encoded protein: CASRTRDRLYEQYF.

The chain couples TRBV19 to TRBJ2-7, with TRBD2 identical over 9 bases. Germline assignment: CDR1 LNHDA and CDR2 SQIVND (reference sequence). Unmatched junction bases numbered 8, after V lost 3 bases and J lost 2 bases. This CDR3 contains 16 residues. The CDR3 sequence: CASSMTSGGSTYEQYF. CDR3 nucleotides: TGTGCCAGTAGTATGACTAGCGGAGGATCAACCTACGAGCAGTACTTC.

This sequence joins TRBV19 and TRBJ2-7, with 13 bases identical to TRBD2. The CDR3 sequence is 15 residues long. Germline V gene sequence: CDR1 LNHDA, CDR2 SQIVND (reference sequence). Trimming took 4 bases from V and 2 from J; bases not matched to a gene: 2. The CDR3 spells CASSTLAGGPYEQYF. DNA for the CDR3: TGTGCCAGTAGTACACTAGCGGGAGGGCCCTACGAGCAGTACTTC.

This rearrangement joins TRBV7-9 to TRBJ1-4, with D maybe TRBD1 (5 bases). The ends were cut back, 2 bases at V and 8 bases at J, with 15 bases in the middle. The CDR3 has 15 amino acids. Germline values: CDR1 SEHNR, CDR2 FQNEAQ (reference sequence). The CDR3 sequence is CASSLPPTGPEKLFF. The CDR3 nucleotides read TGTGCCAGCAGCTTACCGCCAACAGGTCCGGAAAAACTGTTTTTT.

This chain links TRBV5-1 with TRBJ1-3; D not resolved. The CDR3 has 15 amino acids. Trimming removed 0 bases from V and 7 bases from J, with 14 bases in between. The V gene's germline CDR1 is SGHRS and CDR2 YFSETQ. Here the CDR3 reads CASSLVPAPGNTIYF. DNA for the CDR3: TGCGCCAGCAGCTTGGTACCAGCCCCCGGGAACACCATATATTTT.

This CDR3 reads CASSAGQGTGNTIYF. CDR3 bases: TGTGCCAGCAGTGCGGGTCAGGGAACAGGAAACACCATATATTTT. This sequence joins TRBV2 and TRBJ1-3; tentatively, D is TRBD1 (5 bases). The germline V and J ends were trimmed by 4 bases and 4 bases, with 14 bases remaining between them. CDR3 size: 15 residues. Germline lookup yields CDR1 SNHLY and CDR2 FYNNEI. The full variable domain, its missing parts supplied by reference TRBV2 and TRBJ1-3, is EPEVTQTPSHQVTQMGQEVILRCVPISNHLYFYWYRQILGQKVEFLVSFYNNEISEKSEIFDDQFSVERPDGSNFTLKIRSTKLEDSAMYFCASSAGQGTGNTIYFGEGSWLTVV.

V is TRBV5-4 and J is TRBJ1-1, with 7 bases aligning to TRBD1. Germline CDR1 reads SGHNT; CDR2 reads YYREEE (reference sequence). The CDR3 totals 13 residues. V was pared by 0 bases and J by 10 bases, with 6 bases of the junction left unmatched. CDR3 region: CASSLGDSRGAFF. The CDR3 nucleotides read TGTGCCAGCAGCTTGGGGGACAGTCGAGGAGCTTTCTTT.

The J gene is TRBJ2-1, the V gene TRBV7-8; 8 nucleotides line up with TRBD2. The CDR3 sequence is 16 residues long. V lost 5 bases to trimming and J lost 0 bases; unmatched junction nucleotides: 6. CDR1 is SGHVS and CDR2 is FQNEAQ in the germline V gene. CDR3 DNA: TGTGCCAGCAGCCTTAGCGGGGTGAGCTCCTACAATGAGCAGTTCTTC. Its protein product is CASSLSGVSSYNEQFF.

The rearrangement uses TRBV7-2 and TRBJ2-3; TRBD1 agrees at 12 bases. CDR1 and CDR2 (germline): SGHTA, FQGNSA. The CDR3 is 14 residues long. The CDR3 DNA reads TGTGCGACCAGGGACAGGGGGCCCCTAGATACGCAGTATTTT. It yields the protein CATRDRGPLDTQYF.

This sequence joins TRBV10-1 and TRBJ2-7; no firm D call. The CDR3 has 16 amino acids. Germline V gives CDR1 WNHNN, CDR2 SYGVQD (reference sequence). V lost 1 base and J 2 bases, leaving 15 bases between the germline ends. The CDR3 sequence: CASSEFGEETPYEQYF. DNA for the CDR3: TGCGCCAGCAGTGAGTTTGGCGAGGAGACCCCCTACGAGCAGTACTTC.

This chain connects TRBV7-9 to TRBJ1-1; 10 bases fit TRBD1. This CDR3 contains 15 residues. The trim removed 1 base at V and 5 bases at J, leaving 4 bases unmatched. The germline CDR1 and CDR2 sequences are SEHNR and FQNEAQ (reference sequence). The CDR3 sequence is CASSLVGQGGTEAFF. CDR3 bases: TGTGCCAGCAGCTTAGTTGGACAGGGGGGGACTGAAGCTTTCTTT. The full variable domain, completed using reference TRBV7-9 and TRBJ1-1, is DTGVSQNPRHKITKRGQNVTFRCDPISEHNRLYWYRQTLGQGPEFLTYFQNEAQLEKSRLLSDRFSAERPKGSFSTLEIQRTEQGDSAMYLCASSLVGQGGTEAFFGQGTRLTVV.